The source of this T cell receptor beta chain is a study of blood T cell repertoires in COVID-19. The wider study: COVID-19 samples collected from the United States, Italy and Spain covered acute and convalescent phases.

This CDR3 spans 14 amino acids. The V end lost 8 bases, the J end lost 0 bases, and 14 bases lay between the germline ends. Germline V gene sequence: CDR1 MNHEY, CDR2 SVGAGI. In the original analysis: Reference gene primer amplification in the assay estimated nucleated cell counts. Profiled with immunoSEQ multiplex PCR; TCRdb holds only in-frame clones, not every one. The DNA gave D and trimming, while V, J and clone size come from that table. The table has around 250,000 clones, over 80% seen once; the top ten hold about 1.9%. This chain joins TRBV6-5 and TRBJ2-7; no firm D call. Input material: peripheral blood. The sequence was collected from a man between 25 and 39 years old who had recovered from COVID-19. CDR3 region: CASCPSWSSYEQYF. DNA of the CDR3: TGTGCCAGCTGTCCATCTTGGAGCTCCTACGAGCAGTACTTC.